What follows is one T cell receptor (beta chain) and its context. Antigen specificity is unknown. This CDR3 comprises 16 residues. Germline V gives CDR1 SGHAT, CDR2 FQNNGV. Primed by a sample-barcoded 5' primer and a J-beta primer mix, a second PCR proceeded for about 7 to 12 cycles. A template-switch adaptor that had 12 random nucleotides put a tag on each cDNA molecule. A single record per CDR3 protein comes from TCRdb applying MiXCR to the 5' RACE reads. The table lists about 1,400,000 distinct CDR3 sequences, roughly 60% of them singletons, with over 5% in the top ten. This entry belongs to a study of blood T cells in healthy people across ages. Study in general: Roughly one uniquely barcoded beta molecule per two T cells was captured.

Study-wide findings and caveats: Age advanced and TCR beta diversity per million T cells fell, roughly linearly.

Source material: blood. This TCR was recovered from a young man in good health. This chain connects TRBV11-2 to TRBJ2-4; 10 bases are a match to TRBD1. The J call could be wrong; TRBJ2-7 is a better fit for the DNA end. The CDR3 spells CASSLDLGTGVYEQYF. The CDR3 DNA reads as TGTGCCAGCAGCTTAGATCTTGGGACAGGGGTCTACGAGCAGTACTTC.